The T cell receptor beta chain under discussion was sequenced for a study of T cell responses to AZD1222 COVID-19 vaccine. Data came from immunoSEQ multiplex PCR; TCRdb stores just in-frame clones and leaves some out. The data show fewer than 150,000 clones, around 90% seen once. The V end was cut by 8 bases, the J end by 3 bases, with 7 bases between. The CDR3 runs 12 residues. Germline V lookup: CDR1 KGHDR, CDR2 SFDVKD. In regard to this clone: The antigen remains undetermined.

General study results and limits: At baseline, seropositivity was found in only five or six AZD1222 recipients. None of the repertoires were sampled until the peak T cell response had passed.

J is TRBJ1-5 and V is TRBV24-1; tentative D call: TRBD1 (5 bases). The specimen was peripheral blood, collected 28 days after the second AZD1222 dose. The sequence was obtained from an adult who received the AZD1222 COVID-19 vaccine. CDR3 nucleotide sequence: TGTGCCACCAAGGGACTCAATCAGCCCCAGCATTTT. Translating it yields CATKGLNQPQHF.